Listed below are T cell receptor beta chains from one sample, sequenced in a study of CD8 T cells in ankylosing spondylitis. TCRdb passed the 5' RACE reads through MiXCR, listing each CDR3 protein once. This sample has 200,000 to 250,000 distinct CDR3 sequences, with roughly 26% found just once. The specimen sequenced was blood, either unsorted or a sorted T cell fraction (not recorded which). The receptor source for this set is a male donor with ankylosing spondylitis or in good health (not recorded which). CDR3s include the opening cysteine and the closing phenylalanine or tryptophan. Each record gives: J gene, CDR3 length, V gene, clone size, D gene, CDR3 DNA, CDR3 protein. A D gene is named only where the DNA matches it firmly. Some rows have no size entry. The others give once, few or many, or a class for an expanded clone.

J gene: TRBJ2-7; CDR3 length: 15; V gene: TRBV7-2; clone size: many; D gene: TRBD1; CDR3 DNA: TGTGCCAGCAGCTTCGACAGGGGGCGGTCGGGCGAGCAGTACTTC; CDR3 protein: CASSFDRGRSGEQYF
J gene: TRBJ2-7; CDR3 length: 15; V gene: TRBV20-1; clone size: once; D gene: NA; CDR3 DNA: TGCAGTGCTCTCTCGGGCAGAAGTGCCTCCTACGAGCAGTACTTC; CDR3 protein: CSALSGRSASYEQYF
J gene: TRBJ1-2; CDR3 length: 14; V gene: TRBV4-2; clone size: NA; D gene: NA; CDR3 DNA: TGTGCCAGCAGCCAAACGGACAGCAGCTATGGCTACACCTTC; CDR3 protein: CASSQTDSSYGYTF
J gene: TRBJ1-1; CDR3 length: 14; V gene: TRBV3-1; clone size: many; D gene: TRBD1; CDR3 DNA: TGTGCCAGCAGCCAAGACACAGGGGTGACTGAAGCTTTCTTT; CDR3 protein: CASSQDTGVTEAFF
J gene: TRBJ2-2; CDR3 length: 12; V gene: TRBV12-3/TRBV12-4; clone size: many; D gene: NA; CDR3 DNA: TGTGCCAGCAGTCGAAACACCGGGGAGCTGTTTTTT; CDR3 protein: CASSRNTGELFF
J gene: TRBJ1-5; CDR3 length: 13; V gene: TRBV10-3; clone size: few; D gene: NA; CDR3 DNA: TGTGCCATCAGTGAGTCGAGGGAGCAGCCCCAGCATTTT; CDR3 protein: CAISESREQPQHF
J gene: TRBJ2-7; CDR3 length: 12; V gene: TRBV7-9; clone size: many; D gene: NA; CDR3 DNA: TGTGCCAGCAGCACCTGGACAAACGAGCAGTACTTC; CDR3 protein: CASSTWTNEQYF
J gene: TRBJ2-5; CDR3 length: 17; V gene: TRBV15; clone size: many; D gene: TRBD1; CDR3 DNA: TGTGCCACCAGCAGATCGGGGACAGGGGATTATCGAGAGACCCAGTACTTC; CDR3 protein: CATSRSGTGDYRETQYF
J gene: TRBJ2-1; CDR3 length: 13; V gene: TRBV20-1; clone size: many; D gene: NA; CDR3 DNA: TGCAGTGCTAGAGACCATCTAGAGAATGAGCAGTTCTTC; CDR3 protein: CSARDHLENEQFF
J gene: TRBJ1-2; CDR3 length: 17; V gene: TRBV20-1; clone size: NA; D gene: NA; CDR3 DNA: TGCAGTGCTAGTCCAGGACCACAGGGAACAAGAAACTATGGCTACACCTTC; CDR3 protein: CSASPGPQGTRNYGYTF
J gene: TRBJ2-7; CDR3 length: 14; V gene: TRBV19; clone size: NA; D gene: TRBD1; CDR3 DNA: TGTGCCAGTAGTATGGGGACAGGGACCTACGAGCAGTACTTC; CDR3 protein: CASSMGTGTYEQYF
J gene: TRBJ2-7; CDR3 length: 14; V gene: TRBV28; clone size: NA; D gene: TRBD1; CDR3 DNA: TGTGCCAGCACCGGGACAGGAAAAACCTACGAGCAGTACTTC; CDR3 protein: CASTGTGKTYEQYF
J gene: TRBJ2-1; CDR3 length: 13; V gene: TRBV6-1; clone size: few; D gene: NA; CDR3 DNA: TGTGCCAGCAGTGGACAGCGATACAATGAGCAGTTCTTC; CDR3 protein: CASSGQRYNEQFF
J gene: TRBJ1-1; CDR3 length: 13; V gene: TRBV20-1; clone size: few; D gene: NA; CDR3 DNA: TGCAGTGCCAGGAGGGGGGCGAACACTGAAGCTTTCTTT; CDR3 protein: CSARRGANTEAFF
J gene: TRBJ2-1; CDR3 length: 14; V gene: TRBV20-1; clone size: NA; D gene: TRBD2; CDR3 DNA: TGCAGTGCTAGGGTCGGCGGGAGCAGGCATGAGCAGTTCTTC; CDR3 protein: CSARVGGSRHEQFF
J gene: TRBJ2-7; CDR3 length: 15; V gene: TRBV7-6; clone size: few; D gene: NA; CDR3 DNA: TGTGCCAGCAGCTTAAACAACCTCCGAACTTCCGAGCAGTACTTC; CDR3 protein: CASSLNNLRTSEQYF
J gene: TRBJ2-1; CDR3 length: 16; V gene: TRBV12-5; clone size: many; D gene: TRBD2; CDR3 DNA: TGTGCTAGTGGTTTGAGGACTAGCGGGAGGGCCTTTGAGCAGTTCTTC; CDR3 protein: CASGLRTSGRAFEQFF
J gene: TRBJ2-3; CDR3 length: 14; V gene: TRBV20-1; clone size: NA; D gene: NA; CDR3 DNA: TGCAGTGCAACAAAGGACTCCTCCACAGATACGCAGTATTTT; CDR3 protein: CSATKDSSTDTQYF
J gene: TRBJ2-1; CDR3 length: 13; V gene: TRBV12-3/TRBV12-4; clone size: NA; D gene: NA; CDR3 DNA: TGTGCCAGCAGTTTAGTAGGGGCCAATGAGCAGTTCTTC; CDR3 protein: CASSLVGANEQFF
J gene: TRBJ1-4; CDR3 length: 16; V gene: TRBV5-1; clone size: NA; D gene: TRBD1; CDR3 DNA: TGCGCCAGCAGGATAGGGGGACAGGGGGCGAATGAAAAACTGTTTTTT; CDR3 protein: CASRIGGQGANEKLFF
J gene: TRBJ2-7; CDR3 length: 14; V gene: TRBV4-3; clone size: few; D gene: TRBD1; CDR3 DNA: TGCGCCAGCAGCCAAGTGGGGACAGGGTACGAGCAGTACTTC; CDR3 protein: CASSQVGTGYEQYF
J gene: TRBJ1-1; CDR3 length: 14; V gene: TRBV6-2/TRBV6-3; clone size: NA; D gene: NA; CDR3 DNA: TGTGCCAGCAGTTACGTGGTTCTGAACACTGAAGCTTTCTTT; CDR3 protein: CASSYVVLNTEAFF
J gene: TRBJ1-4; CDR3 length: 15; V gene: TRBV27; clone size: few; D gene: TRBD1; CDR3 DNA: TGTGCCAGCAGACGACAGGGTGCAACTAATGAAAAACTGTTTTTT; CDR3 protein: CASRRQGATNEKLFF
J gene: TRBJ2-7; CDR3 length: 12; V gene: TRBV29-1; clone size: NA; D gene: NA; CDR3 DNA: TGCAGCGTTGAGGCAGGGGTCTACGAGCAGTACTTC; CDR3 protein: CSVEAGVYEQYF
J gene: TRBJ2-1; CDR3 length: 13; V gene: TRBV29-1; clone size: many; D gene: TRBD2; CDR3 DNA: TGCAGCGCGGGGGGGGACTCCTACAATGAGCAGTTCTTC; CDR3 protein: CSAGGDSYNEQFF
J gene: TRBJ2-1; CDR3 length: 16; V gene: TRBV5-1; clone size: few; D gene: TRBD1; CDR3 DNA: TGCGCCAGCAGCTTGGAACAGGGGGCCACCTACAATGAGCAGTTCTTC; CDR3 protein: CASSLEQGATYNEQFF
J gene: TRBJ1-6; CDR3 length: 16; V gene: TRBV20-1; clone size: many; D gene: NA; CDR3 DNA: TGCAGTGCTAGAGATTTTCGGAGCTCCTATAATTCACCCCTCCACTTT; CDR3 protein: CSARDFRSSYNSPLHF
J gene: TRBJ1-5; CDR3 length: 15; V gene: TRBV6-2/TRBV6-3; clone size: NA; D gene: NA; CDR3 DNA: TGTGCCAGCGGGGTAGGGGATCTCCAGAATCAGCCCCAGCATTTT; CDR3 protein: CASGVGDLQNQPQHF
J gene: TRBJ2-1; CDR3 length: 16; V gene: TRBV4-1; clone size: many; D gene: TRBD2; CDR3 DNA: TGCGCCAGCAGCCAAGATCGGTGGACTAGAGACAATGAGCAGTTCTTC; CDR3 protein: CASSQDRWTRDNEQFF
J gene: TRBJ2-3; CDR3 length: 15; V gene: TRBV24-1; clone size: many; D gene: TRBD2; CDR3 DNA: TGTGCCACCAGGAAGACTAGCGGGAACACAGATACGCAGTATTTT; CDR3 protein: CATRKTSGNTDTQYF
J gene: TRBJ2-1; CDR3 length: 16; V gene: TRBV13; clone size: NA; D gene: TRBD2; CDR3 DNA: TGTGCCAGCAGCTTATTAGCGGGAGGGACCTACAATGAGCAGTTCTTC; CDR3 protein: CASSLLAGGTYNEQFF
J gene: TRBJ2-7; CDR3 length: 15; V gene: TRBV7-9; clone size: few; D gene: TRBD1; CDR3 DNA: TGTGCCAGCAGCTTGACGGGACAGGGTCCACACGAGCAGTACTTC; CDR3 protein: CASSLTGQGPHEQYF
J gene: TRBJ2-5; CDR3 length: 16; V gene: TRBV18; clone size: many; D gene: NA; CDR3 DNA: TGTGCCAGCTCACGAGACTCGATTGTGTACCAAGAGACCCAGTACTTC; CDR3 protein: CASSRDSIVYQETQYF
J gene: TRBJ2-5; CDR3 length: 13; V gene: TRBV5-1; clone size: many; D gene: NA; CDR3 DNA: TGCGCCAGCAGCTTGGCCGACGTTGAGACCCAGTACTTC; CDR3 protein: CASSLADVETQYF
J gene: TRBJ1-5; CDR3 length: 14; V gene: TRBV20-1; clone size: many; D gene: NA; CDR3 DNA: TGCAGTGCCCCTTCGGGGGGCGAGAATCAGCCCCAGCATTTT; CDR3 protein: CSAPSGGENQPQHF
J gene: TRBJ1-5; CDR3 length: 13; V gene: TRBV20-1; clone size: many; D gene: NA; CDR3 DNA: TGCAGTGCTAGGTCAACGGGCTCCGAGCCCCAGCATTTT; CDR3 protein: CSARSTGSEPQHF
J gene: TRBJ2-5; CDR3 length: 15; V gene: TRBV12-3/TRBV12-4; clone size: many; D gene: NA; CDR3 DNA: TGTGCCAGCAGTTTGTTTGCAGCCTCGGGGGAGACCCAGTACTTC; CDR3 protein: CASSLFAASGETQYF
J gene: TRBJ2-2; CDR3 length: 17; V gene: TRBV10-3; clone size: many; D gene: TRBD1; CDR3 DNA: TGTGCCATCAGTAAAATGACCGGGACAGGGGTAACCGGGGAGCTGTTTTTT; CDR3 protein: CAISKMTGTGVTGELFF
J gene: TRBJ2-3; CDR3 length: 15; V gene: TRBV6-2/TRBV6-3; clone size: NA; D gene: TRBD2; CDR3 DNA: TGTGCCAGCAACCCGGTTCTAGCGGGAGTGGATACGCAGTATTTT; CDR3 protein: CASNPVLAGVDTQYF
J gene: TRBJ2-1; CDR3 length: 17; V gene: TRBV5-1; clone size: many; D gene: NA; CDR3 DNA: TGCGCCAGCAGCTTGAAGTCCCAGGGTAGTTCCTACAATGAGCAGTTCTTC; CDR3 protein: CASSLKSQGSSYNEQFF
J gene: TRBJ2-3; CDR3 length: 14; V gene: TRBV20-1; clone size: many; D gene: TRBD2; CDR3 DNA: TGCAGTGCCCTTAGCGGGAGAGTATCAGATACGCAGTATTTT; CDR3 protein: CSALSGRVSDTQYF